This T cell receptor (beta chain) was obtained from a study of neurological immune-mediated disorders. Study-wide findings and caveats: HTLV-1-associated myelopathy led in TCR clonal expansion, while multiple sclerosis ranked lowest, below healthy controls.

This clonotype has a count of ten or more. Its antigen remains unknown. 5'RACE generated cDNA with 10-nucleotide random UMIs. TCRdb ran MiXCR on the 5' RACE reads and lists one entry per CDR3 protein. Of approximately 100,000 distinct CDR3 sequences detected, 3.5% appear once; the ten largest clones hold around 6%. The germline gives CDR1 SGHRS, CDR2 YFSETQ. The V and J ends lost 1 base and 3 bases respectively, with 10 bases between them. The CDR3 is 14 amino acids. This chain connects TRBV5-1 to TRBJ1-1, with D tentatively TRBD1 (6 bases). The origin of this receptor is a woman younger than 30 with multiple sclerosis. Sequencing was carried out using PBMCs. CDR3 DNA sequence: TGCGCCAGCAGCTTGCAAGGGGGATACACTGAAGCTTTCTTT. This sequence encodes CASSLQGGYTEAFF.